This T cell receptor (beta chain) is from a study of blood T cell repertoires in COVID-19. As for the study in general: Nucleic acid was either cDNA or gDNA, and it came from T cells, B-cell-depleted T cells, or PBMCs.

Original processing methods: Estimation of nucleated cell counts relied on the amplification of reference gene primers. Sequencing used immunoSEQ multiplex PCR; TCRdb keeps in-frame clones, though not all of them. Clone size and V and J calls were adopted from that table, with D and trimming inferred from the DNA. Among a few hundred thousand clones, around 85% were seen once, and the ten largest hold roughly 3.6%. CDR1 is MNHNS and CDR2 is SASEGT in the germline V gene. V trimming: 4 bases; J trimming: 5 bases; junction bases outside the gene matches: 8. The CDR3 is 16 residues long. This receptor was obtained from a woman under 30 with acute or convalescent COVID-19. The sample comprised peripheral blood. The chain uses TRBV6-1 and TRBJ2-1; 10 bases match TRBD2. The CDR3 DNA reads as TGTGCCAGCAGTGGGCCTAGCGGGAGCTTCCACAATGAGCAGTTCTTC. Amino acids: CASSGPSGSFHNEQFF.